This is a list of T cell receptor beta chains from one sample in a study of chemoradiotherapy in HPV16-positive cancers. Profiled with immunoSEQ multiplex PCR; TCRdb holds only in-frame clones, not every one. The sample carries about 10,000 clones, about 80% recorded once. This specimen consisted of tumor tissue, obtained from a patient who underwent chemoradiotherapy. The receptors derive from a human donor with HPV-associated anogenital cancer. CDR3s include the opening cysteine and the closing phenylalanine or tryptophan. Fields, in order: V gene, D gene, J gene, CDR3 DNA, CDR3 protein. The D gene is left open where the match is weak.

TRBV2	.	TRBJ1-1	TGTGCCAGCAGTGAAGCGGGATTGACCACTGAAGCTTTCTTT	CASSEAGLTTEAFF